Presented here are 21 T cell receptor beta chains from one specimen sequenced in a study of vaccination and CD4 T cells after COVID-19. Treatment of the sample: roughly 10-day PBMC culture with coronavirus spike peptide pools or control peptides (ViraFEST assay). Cultured CD4+ T-cell DNA underwent Oncomine TCR Beta short-read sequencing. MiXCR, applied by TCRdb to the PCR reads, yields one record per CDR3 protein. This sample has 15,000 to 17,000 distinct CDR3 sequences, with over 45% found just once. Their recognized antigens are unknown. The sample was CD4+ T cells from blood, cultured in vitro, taken before SARS-CoV-2 vaccination. These receptors were collected from a human donor who had recovered from COVID-19.

The chain recombines TRBV2 with TRBJ2-5; D is uncertain. V was cut by 4 bases and J by 1 base, with 4 bases left in between. The germline V gene encodes CDR1 SNHLY and CDR2 FYNNEI. The CDR3 is made up of 12 amino acids. The CDR3 nucleotides read TGTGCCAGCAGTGGGCCCCAAGAGACCCAGTACTTC. Amino acids: CASSGPQETQYF.

This sequence joins TRBV30 and TRBJ1-6; D unresolved. The germline V gene encodes CDR1 GTSNPN and CDR2 SVGIG (reference sequence). V shed 0 bases and J shed 6 bases, with 6 bases lying between them. This CDR3 is 13 amino acids long. This CDR3 reads CAWSVSSNSPLHF. The CDR3 nucleotides are TGTGCCTGGAGTGTGAGCAGTAATTCACCCCTCCACTTT.

V gene TRBV2 combines with J gene TRBJ2-3, with TRBD2 matching over 7 bases. This CDR3 comprises 15 residues. Per germline, CDR1 SNHLY and CDR2 FYNNEI. The ends lost 2 bases at V and 2 bases at J; junction bases unmatched: 4. CDR3 in amino acids: CASSERLADTDTQYF. In nucleotides, the CDR3 is TGTGCCAGCAGTGAACGGCTAGCGGACACAGATACGCAGTATTTT.

This chain links TRBV12-3 or TRBV12-4 with TRBJ1-5; D might be TRBD1 (5 bases). CDR3 length: 12 residues. The ends were cut back, 5 bases at V and 5 bases at J, with 7 bases in the middle. The chain's CDR3 is CASSIGDQPQHF. The CDR3 DNA reads as TGTGCCAGCAGTATAGGGGATCAGCCCCAGCATTTT.

In its sample, this clonotype was seen a few times. The V and J genes are TRBV6-1 and TRBJ1-1; D is unresolved. V lost 9 bases and J 1 base, leaving 9 bases between the germline ends. Germline-derived CDR1 and CDR2 are MNHNS and SASEGT. CDR3 length: 12 amino acids. CDR3 sequence (DNA): TGTGCCAGTATTGTGGGGAACACTGAAGCTTTCTTT. Protein sequence: CASIVGNTEAFF.

There are a few counts of this clonotype. This chain joins TRBV29-1 and TRBJ2-3; D is uncertain. This CDR3 has 11 residues. Looked up from germline, CDR1 is SQVTM and CDR2 is ANQGSEA. V dropped 4 bases and J dropped 1 base, with 3 bases sitting between them. The CDR3 here is CSVVGTDTQYF. CDR3 DNA sequence: TGCAGCGTTGTTGGCACAGATACGCAGTATTTT.

This clonotype was observed a single time. The CDR3 nucleotides are TGTGCGTCGTCCCCCACTAGCGGGAGGTACGAGCAGTACTTC. Residues: CASSPTSGRYEQYF. The rearrangement joins TRBV7-2 to TRBJ2-7, with 12 bases aligning to TRBD2. Germline V lookup: CDR1 SGHTA, CDR2 FQGNSA. The CDR3 is 14 residues long.

This clonotype was picked up a small number of times. This chain uses TRBV20-1 with TRBJ1-5; 8 nucleotides agree with TRBD1. CDR1 and CDR2 (germline): DFQATT, SNEGSKA (reference sequence). The CDR3 length is 14 residues. With V trimmed by 5 bases and J by 7 bases, 10 bases remained unmatched. The CDR3 is CSARPGQGSQPQHF. For the CDR3, the DNA is TGCAGTGCTCGTCCAGGACAGGGTTCACAGCCCCAGCATTTT.

This clonotype showed up just a few times. V gene TRBV6-1 combines with J gene TRBJ2-1; 9 positions agree with TRBD2. The germline V gene encodes CDR1 MNHNS and CDR2 SASEGT. CDR3 length: 17 amino acids. The V and J ends lost 4 bases and 2 bases, in that order; junction bases with no gene match: 9. In DNA, the CDR3 is TGTGCCAGCAGTGGGGGGATAGCGGGAGCCGCCTACAATGAGCAGTTCTTC. Translated, it gives CASSGGIAGAAYNEQFF.

V gene TRBV2 combines with J gene TRBJ1-1; D unresolved. CDR1 SNHLY and CDR2 FYNNEI come from the germline V gene. V gave up 10 bases and J gave up 2 bases, with 14 bases separating them. There are 13 residues in the CDR3. The CDR3 loop reads CATLGEANTEAFF. The CDR3 nucleotides are TGTGCCACCCTTGGGGAGGCTAACACTGAAGCTTTCTTT.

There are a few counts of this clonotype. The chain carries TRBV15 and TRBJ2-7, with 8 bases matching TRBD1. There are 16 residues in the CDR3. The J segment lost 8 bases and the V segment lost 3 bases, leaving 15 bases of the junction unmatched. The germline V gene has CDR1 LNHNV and CDR2 YYDKDF (reference sequence). CDR3: CATSRNRDRRSAKQYF. The CDR3 region has the DNA TGTGCCACCAGCAGGAACCGGGACAGGAGATCGGCGAAGCAGTACTTC.

The chain employs TRBV4-1 and TRBJ2-4; a weak D match, TRBD2 (5 bases). The V gene's germline CDR1 is MGHRA and CDR2 YSYEKL. V lost 4 bases and J lost 3, with 10 bases in between. This CDR3 has 14 amino acids. Written as DNA, the CDR3 is TGCGCCAGCAGCCTGAGGGTTGGCAAAAACATTCAGTACTTC. This sequence encodes CASSLRVGKNIQYF.

CDR3 region: CASSSGMSEQYF. The CDR3 coding sequence is TGTGCCAGCAGTTCTGGGATGAGCGAGCAGTACTTC. The gene calls are TRBV12-3 or TRBV12-4 and TRBJ2-7, with D unclear. Trimming took 4 bases from V and 6 from J, leaving 10 bases between them. The CDR3 is 12 residues long.

This clonotype turned up a few times. The chain links TRBV20-1 to TRBJ2-1; possibly TRBD2 for D (7 bases). CDR1 and CDR2 from the germline V gene are DFQATT and SNEGSKA (reference sequence). The CDR3 extends over 15 amino acids. Trimming left V 3 bases short and J 2 bases short, with 14 bases between. DNA for the CDR3: TGCAGTGCTAGCCGAGGGGGAGGGACCTACAATGAGCAGTTCTTC. This codes for CSASRGGGTYNEQFF.

As for this clonotype: Compared with germline, one end of the junction differs, possibly owing to a read error. The J gene is TRBJ2-1, the V gene TRBV15, with D possibly being TRBD2 (6 bases). Germline lookup yields CDR1 LNHNV and CDR2 YYDKDF (reference sequence). This CDR3 has 13 amino acids. The DNA for the CDR3 is TGTGCCACCAGCAGAGGGGACGGACTACCCGTGGTCTTC. This translates into CATSRGDGLPVVF. The whole variable domain, remainder taken from reference TRBV15 and TRBJ2-1, is DAMVIQNPRYQVTQFGKPVTLSCSQTLNHNVMYWYQQKSSQAPKLLFHYYDKDFNNEADTPDNFQSRRPNTSFCFLDIRSPGLGDTAMYLCATSRGDGLPVVFGPGTRLTVL.

V is TRBV7-8 and J is TRBJ1-5; the match to TRBD1 covers 8 bases. Looked up from germline, CDR1 is SGHVS and CDR2 is FQNEAQ. This CDR3 contains 15 residues. J was trimmed by 2 bases and V by 5 bases; bases with no gene match: 5. The CDR3 DNA sequence: TGTGCCAGCAGCCCGGTGGGACAGGGCAATCAGCCCCAGCATTTT. It translates to CASSPVGQGNQPQHF.

This clonotype has a handful of counts. The rearrangement links TRBV5-8 to TRBJ2-5; 11 bases map to TRBD1. The CDR3 sequence is 15 residues long. CDR1 SGHTS and CDR2 YDEGEE come from the germline V gene. J gave up 1 base and V 4 bases, and 3 bases lay outside the gene matches. The CDR3 is CASSPGTGGQETQYF. Here the CDR3 DNA reads TGTGCCAGCAGCCCCGGGACAGGGGGCCAAGAGACCCAGTACTTC.

V and J are TRBV5-1 and TRBJ2-6, with 9 nucleotides matching TRBD1. The CDR3 sequence is 18 residues long. With 1 base clipped from V and 4 bases from J, the junction kept 9 bases outside the gene matches. Germline CDR1 is SGHRS and CDR2 is YFSETQ. The CDR3, as DNA: TGCGCCAGCAGCTTGATGGAACAGGGGGCTGCAGGGGCCAACGTCCTGACTTTC. This encodes CASSLMEQGAAGANVLTF. The variable domain in full, with the rest retrieved from reference TRBV5-1 and TRBJ2-6, is KAGVTQTPRYLIKTRGQQVTLSCSPISGHRSVSWYQQTPGQGLQFLFEYFSETQRNKGNFPGRFSGRQFSNSRSEMNVSTLELGDSALYLCASSLMEQGAAGANVLTFGAGSRLTVL.

This clonotype was recorded only once. This chain links TRBV28 with TRBJ1-2, with a weak D call TRBD1 (5 bases). V gave up 4 bases and J gave up 2 bases, with 11 bases separating them. This CDR3 is 14 amino acids long. Germline V lookup: CDR1 MDHEN, CDR2 SYDVKM. The CDR3 sequence is CASSSQANNYGYTF. The CDR3 DNA follows: TGTGCCAGCAGTTCACAGGCAAACAACTATGGCTACACCTTC.

The V call is TRBV20-1, the J call TRBJ2-7, with 8 bases fitting TRBD2. In germline, CDR1 is DFQATT, CDR2 SNEGSKA (reference sequence). The V gene end was trimmed by 2 bases and the J gene end by 3 bases; junction bases not matched to a gene: 3. This CDR3 is built from 13 residues. In DNA, the CDR3 is TGCAGTGCTAGAATAGCGGGAAGCTACGAGCAGTACTTC. Amino acid sequence: CSARIAGSYEQYF.

This clonotype was seen only a few times. The chain links TRBV20-1 to TRBJ2-1, with unresolved D. V was cut by 8 bases and J by 1 base, with 6 bases left in between. The germline V gene has CDR1 DFQATT and CDR2 SNEGSKA (reference sequence). The CDR3 is 11 amino acids. The CDR3, as DNA: TGCAGTTCGGTTTCCTACAATGAGCAGTTCTTC. Its protein product is CSSVSYNEQFF.